A single sample gave rise to the 27 T cell receptor beta chains below, sequenced in a study of human T cells and chemical hapten exposure. TCRdb re-derived calls from the RACE reads in MiXCR, one entry per CDR3 protein. Of 370,000 or so distinct CDR3 sequences in the sample, around 4.8% were seen once. Time point indicated: patch test 1, 2 weeks after DPC sensitization. Sample treatment: therapeutic diphenylcyclopropenone sensitization with weekly scalp DPC. This material consisted of whole blood, taken in connection with sensitization to the hapten diphenylcyclopropenone (DPC). The source of these receptors is a woman between 45 and 60 years old with alopecia areata. Some clones in this sample may be carry-over from other donors' samples.

This clonotype was seen at least ten times. This rearrangement joins TRBV9 to TRBJ1-2, with 7 bases lining up with TRBD1. CDR1 and CDR2 from the germline V gene are SGDLS and YYNGEE. The CDR3 length is 15 residues. Unmatched junction bases numbered 6, after V lost 0 bases and J lost 4 bases. CDR3 sequence reads: CASSVGEGATYGYTF. The CDR3 DNA reads as TGTGCCAGCAGCGTAGGCGAGGGGGCTACCTATGGCTACACCTTC.

The sample holds many counts of this clonotype. This chain joins TRBV3-1 and TRBJ1-2; 11 bases agree with TRBD1. J was trimmed by 3 bases and V by 5 bases; bases with no gene match: 5. The CDR3 has 15 residues. CDR1 is LGHDT and CDR2 is YNNKEL in the germline V gene (reference sequence). In DNA form, the CDR3 reads TGTGCCAGCAGCATTCCGGGACAGGGGGACTATGGCTACACCTTC. It is translated as CASSIPGQGDYGYTF.

DNA for the CDR3: TGTGCCAGCACACAGGGCCACAATGAGCAGTTCTTC. Its protein product is CASTQGHNEQFF. The chain joins TRBV2 to TRBJ2-1, with D maybe TRBD1 (6 bases). The CDR3 covers 12 residues. Deletions cut 7 bases from V and 5 bases from J, with 9 bases between. CDR1 and CDR2 from the germline V gene are SNHLY and FYNNEI.

This clonotype showed up many times. J is TRBJ2-3 and V is TRBV9; D remains unclear. V was trimmed by 1 base and J by 6 bases, leaving 9 bases between them. This CDR3 is 13 amino acids long. The V gene's germline CDR1 is SGDLS and CDR2 YYNGEE. The CDR3 sequence: CASSVLVADTQYF. CDR3 sequence (DNA): TGTGCCAGCAGCGTACTCGTCGCGGATACGCAGTATTTT.

This clonotype was observed many times. The chain has TRBV6-2 or TRBV6-3 and TRBJ1-5, with D perhaps matching TRBD1 (5 bases). Germline-derived CDR1 and CDR2 are MNHEY and SVGEGT. Trimming removed 7 bases at V and 5 bases at J, with 12 bases between. The CDR3 has 13 amino acids. CDR3 DNA sequence: TGTGCCAGCAATCGGGGCGCGGATCAGCCCCAGCATTTT. Translating it yields CASNRGADQPQHF.

This rearrangement joins TRBV12-3 or TRBV12-4 to TRBJ1-1; D is unresolved. V lost 1 base to trimming and J lost 4 bases, with 7 bases between them. The length of the CDR3 is 13 residues. CDR3 loop: CASSLDLTTEAFF. The CDR3 DNA is TGTGCCAGCAGTTTAGACCTAACCACTGAAGCTTTCTTT.

This clonotype was detected many times. This chain joins TRBV27 and TRBJ2-7; 12 positions match TRBD2. CDR1 is MNHEY, CDR2 SMNVEV, per germline (reference sequence). This CDR3 is built from 15 residues. Losses at the gene ends were 5 bases for V and 2 bases for J; bases not matched to a gene: 4. The CDR3 nucleotides read TGTGCCAGCAGTCCTAGCGGGAGGGCCACCTACGAGCAGTACTTC. Its translation: CASSPSGRATYEQYF.

In its sample, this clonotype was seen many times. The J gene is TRBJ2-5, the V gene TRBV7-9, with 8 bases that match TRBD2. Trimming at V came to 5 bases and at J to 3 bases, leaving 14 bases not matched to a gene. CDR1 is SEHNR and CDR2 is FQNEAQ in the germline V gene (reference sequence). The CDR3 contains 17 residues. CDR3 sequence reads: CASSRNYELAAEETQYF. The CDR3 DNA is TGTGCCAGCAGCCGTAACTATGAACTAGCGGCTGAAGAGACCCAGTACTTC.

Remarks on this clonotype: A read error may explain this, as a much larger clone is one base away. The rearrangement links TRBV20-1 to TRBJ2-7; 11 bases agree with TRBD2. Germline assignment: CDR1 DFQATT and CDR2 SNEGSKA (reference sequence). This CDR3 region has 15 residues. The CDR3 spells CRASIPGLAVYEQYF. The DNA of the CDR3 is TGCAGAGCTTCGATTCCGGGACTAGCGGTTTACGAGCAGTACTTC.

J is TRBJ1-4 and V is TRBV7-9, with D possibly matching TRBD1 (6 bases). CDR1 SEHNR and CDR2 FQNEAQ come from the germline V gene (reference sequence). Trimming pared 1 base from V and 5 bases from J, leaving 11 bases between. The CDR3 extends over 15 amino acids. This CDR3 is CASSLGGRKNEKLFF. The CDR3 coding sequence is TGTGCCAGCAGCTTAGGGGGGCGGAAGAATGAAAAACTGTTTTTT.

Only a few counts were recorded for this clonotype. This chain links TRBV12-3 or TRBV12-4 with TRBJ1-2; D unresolved. This CDR3 has 12 residues. V lost 7 bases and J 4 bases, leaving 10 bases between the germline ends. The CDR3 nucleotides read TGTGCCAGCAATGCTGCCGGCTATGGCTACACCTTC. Residues: CASNAAGYGYTF.

This clonotype was detected ten times or more. V and J are TRBV12-3 or TRBV12-4 and TRBJ1-2; D perhaps matches TRBD1 (6 bases). The CDR3 runs to 14 residues. Trimming left V 6 bases short and J 0 bases short, with 11 bases between. CDR3 in DNA: TGTGCCAGCAGCCCGGGGGGCCCTAACTATGGCTACACCTTC. This sequence encodes CASSPGGPNYGYTF.

Ten or more counts support this clonotype. This chain joins TRBV28 and TRBJ2-5; no reliable D call. The CDR3 has 13 amino acids. V was cut by 5 bases and J by 10 bases, with 17 bases left in between. CDR1 and CDR2 (germline): MDHEN, SYDVKM. CDR3 residues: CASSRAPEADQYF. The CDR3 region has the DNA TGTGCCAGCAGTCGGGCCCCCGAAGCCGACCAGTACTTC.

In its sample, this clonotype was seen many times. The chain couples TRBV2 to TRBJ1-5; 9 bases fit TRBD1. After removal of 7 bases from V and 7 bases from J, the junction contained 8 bases not matched to a gene. CDR3 length: 14 residues. Germline assignment: CDR1 SNHLY and CDR2 FYNNEI. The CDR3 DNA is TGTGCCAGCACCCTGACAGGGGGAAGGCAGCCCCAGCATTTT. It encodes CASTLTGGRQPQHF.

V usage is TRBV7-8 and J usage is TRBJ1-4; tentatively, D is TRBD1 (6 bases). The germline CDR1 and CDR2 sequences are SGHVS and FQNEAQ. The CDR3 is 17 amino acids. Trimming left V 1 base short and J 4 bases short, with 16 bases between. CDR3 amino acids: CASSLDLLGQSNEKLFF. CDR3 nucleotides: TGTGCCAGCAGCTTAGATCTTCTAGGACAGAGTAATGAAAAACTGTTTTTT.

There are many counts of this clonotype. The genes are TRBV29-1 and TRBJ2-1; D possibly uses TRBD1 or TRBD2 (5 bases each). The CDR3 loop spans 14 amino acids. The V end lost 7 bases, the J end lost 0 bases, and 13 bases lay between the germline ends. Germline V gene lookup returns CDR1 SQVTM and CDR2 ANQGSEA. The CDR3 DNA follows: TGCAGCGCCAGAGAGGGGAGCTCCTACAATGAGCAGTTCTTC. Its translation is CSAREGSSYNEQFF.

This clonotype has at least ten counts. The J gene is TRBJ1-1, the V gene TRBV18; TRBD1 matches at 10 bases. Trimming at V came to 6 bases and at J to 7 bases, leaving 5 bases not matched to a gene. CDR1 is KGHSH, CDR2 LQKENI, per germline. The CDR3 has 13 amino acids. CDR3 DNA sequence: TGTGCCAGCTCTTCCGGGACAGGGGTTGAAGCTTTCTTT. This gives the protein CASSSGTGVEAFF.

This clonotype has a count of ten or more. This chain connects TRBV6-4 to TRBJ2-6; unclear D gene. The CDR3 runs to 16 residues. Germline V lookup: CDR1 MRHNA, CDR2 SNTAGT. V shed 0 bases and J shed 2 bases, with 8 bases lying between them. The CDR3 DNA follows: TGTGCCAGCAGTGACTCAGAGTCGCCTGGGGCCAACGTCCTGACTTTC. Translation: CASSDSESPGANVLTF.

This clonotype was recorded many times. The chain couples TRBV29-1 to TRBJ2-1; no clear D gene. The CDR3 consists of 10 residues. V dropped 5 bases and J dropped 7 bases, with 6 bases sitting between them. Germline loops: CDR1 SQVTM, CDR2 ANQGSEA. CDR3 sequence reads: CSVLGNEQFF. The CDR3 DNA is TGCAGCGTTTTAGGAAATGAGCAGTTCTTC.

V usage is TRBV12-3 or TRBV12-4 and J usage is TRBJ2-1; 8 nucleotides line up with TRBD2. This CDR3 is built from 16 residues. Germline trimming cut 3 bases from V and 6 bases from J; bases unmatched to any gene: 10. In nucleotides, the CDR3 is TGTGCCAGCAGTTTTCCTGGACTAGCATATGTCAATGAGCAGTTCTTC. This gives the protein CASSFPGLAYVNEQFF.

This clonotype has a handful of counts. The V call is TRBV5-6, the J call TRBJ1-2, with a weak D call TRBD1 (6 bases). The CDR3 loop spans 16 amino acids. Looked up from germline, CDR1 is SGHDT and CDR2 is YYEEEE. V was pared by 4 bases and J by 5 bases, with 21 bases between. In nucleotides, the CDR3 is TGTGCCAGCAGCGGACTGGTACAGGGATATTCTTATGGCTACACCTTC. It codes for CASSGLVQGYSYGYTF.

This clonotype was counted many times. The V call is TRBV7-6, the J call TRBJ2-5; D possibly corresponds to TRBD1 (6 bases). From germline, CDR1 is SGHVS and CDR2 FNYEAQ. Trimming removed 0 bases at V and 7 bases at J, with 15 bases between. This CDR3 has 15 residues. The CDR3 protein is CASSLAQGPRGTQYF. CDR3 sequence (DNA): TGTGCCAGCAGCTTAGCACAGGGCCCCCGAGGGACCCAGTACTTC.

This clonotype turned up a few times. V gene TRBV5-1 combines with J gene TRBJ2-2; D call uncertain. Germline loops: CDR1 SGHRS, CDR2 YFSETQ. The CDR3 is made up of 14 amino acids. The V end lost 3 bases, the J end lost 5 bases, and 11 bases lay between the germline ends. CDR3: CASSSRPGTGELFF. DNA of the CDR3: TGCGCCAGCAGCTCCCGCCCCGGAACCGGGGAGCTGTTTTTT.

J is TRBJ1-4 and V is TRBV7-9, with a possible D match to TRBD1 (5 bases). V gave up 2 bases and J gave up 5 bases, with 12 bases separating them. The CDR3 is 15 amino acids. The V gene's germline CDR1 is SEHNR and CDR2 FQNEAQ (reference sequence). As DNA, the CDR3 is TGTGCCAGCAGCTTACAGGGTTTGGGGAATGAAAAACTGTTTTTT. Its translation: CASSLQGLGNEKLFF.

V is TRBV7-8 and J is TRBJ1-1, with TRBD1 as a possible D gene (5 bases). The CDR3 sequence is 12 residues long. Trimming stripped 5 bases from V and 11 bases from J, with 15 bases between. Germline-derived CDR1 and CDR2 are SGHVS and FQNEAQ. The CDR3 is CASSPEAPGAFF. CDR3 in DNA: TGTGCCAGCAGCCCGGAAGCCCCAGGGGCTTTCTTT.

This clonotype was detected a few times. J is TRBJ1-4 and V is TRBV5-6; no reliable D call. Trimming pared 4 bases from V and 0 bases from J, leaving 10 bases between. CDR3 length: 15 residues. The germline V gene has CDR1 SGHDT and CDR2 YYEEEE. The DNA of the CDR3 is TGTGCCAGCAGCATAGACTGGGCAACTAATGAAAAACTGTTTTTT. Its translation: CASSIDWATNEKLFF.

In this sample, this clonotype turned up a few times. The chain employs TRBV20-1 and TRBJ2-7; D call uncertain. Germline CDR1 DFQATT, CDR2 SNEGSKA (reference sequence). V was clipped by 1 base and J by 2 bases, with 9 bases between them. CDR3 length: 13 residues. This CDR3 is CSARGPPTYEQYF. For the CDR3, the DNA is TGCAGTGCTAGAGGACCACCAACCTACGAGCAGTACTTC.